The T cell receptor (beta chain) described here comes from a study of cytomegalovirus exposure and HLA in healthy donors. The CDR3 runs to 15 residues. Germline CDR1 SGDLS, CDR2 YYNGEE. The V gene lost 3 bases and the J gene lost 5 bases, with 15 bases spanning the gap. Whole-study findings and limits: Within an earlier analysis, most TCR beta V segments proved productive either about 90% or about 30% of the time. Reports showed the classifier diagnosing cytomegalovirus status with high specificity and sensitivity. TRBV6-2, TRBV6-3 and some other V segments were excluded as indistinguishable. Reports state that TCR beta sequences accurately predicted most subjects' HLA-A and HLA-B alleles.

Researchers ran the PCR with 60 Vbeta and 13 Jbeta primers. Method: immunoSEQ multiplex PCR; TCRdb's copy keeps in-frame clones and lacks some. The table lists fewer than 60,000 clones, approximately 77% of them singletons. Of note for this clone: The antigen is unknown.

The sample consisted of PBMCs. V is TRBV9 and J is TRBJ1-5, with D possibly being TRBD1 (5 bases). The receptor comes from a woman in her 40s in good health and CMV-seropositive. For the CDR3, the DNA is TGTGCCAGCAGCGGGGGCGCGGGGTCTTATCAGCCCCAGCATTTT. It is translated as CASSGGAGSYQPQHF. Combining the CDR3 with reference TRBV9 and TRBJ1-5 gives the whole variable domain DSGVTQTPKHLITATGQRVTLRCSPRSGDLSVYWYQQSLDQGLQFLIQYYNGEERAKGNILERFSAQQFPDLHSELNLSSLELGDSALYFCASSGGAGSYQPQHFGDGTRLSIL.